A selection of T cell receptor beta chains follows, all from one sample in a study of OX40 agonist ivuxolimab in advanced cancers. The data were produced by immunoSEQ multiplex PCR, yet TCRdb's version contains in-frame clones alone and is incomplete. The table includes tens of thousands of clones, 65% to 90% detected once. Sequences were derived from CD4+ or CD8+ T cells sorted from blood, sampled in a trial of the OX40 agonist ivuxolimab. The receptors originated from an adult with an advanced solid tumor such as melanoma, head and neck, liver or kidney cancer. CDR3s include the opening cysteine and the closing phenylalanine or tryptophan. D genes are given only for firm matches. Clone sizes are given selectively: once, few, many, or a class where the clone is expanded.

abundance: once
j_gene: TRBJ2-1
v_gene: TRBV15
d_gene: NA
CDR3nt: TGTGCCACCAGCAGAGAAGATGAGCAGTTCTTC
CDR3aa: CATSREDEQFF

abundance: NA
j_gene: TRBJ2-3
v_gene: TRBV29-1
d_gene: TRBD2
CDR3nt: TGCAGCGTTCCCCCTCAGGGGACTAGCGGGAGGGGTCCCAAATCCATTTTCACAGATACGCAGTATTTT
CDR3aa: CSVPPQGTSGRGPKSIFTDTQYF

abundance: NA
j_gene: TRBJ2-1
v_gene: TRBV19
d_gene: TRBD2
CDR3nt: TGTGCCAGTAGTATATGGCGGCTAGCGGGAGATAATGAGCAGTTCTTC
CDR3aa: CASSIWRLAGDNEQFF

abundance: NA
j_gene: TRBJ2-2
v_gene: TRBV19
d_gene: NA
CDR3nt: TGTGCCTCCACCCAGGGGTTCGGGGAGCTGTTTTTT
CDR3aa: CASTQGFGELFF

abundance: NA
j_gene: TRBJ1-1
v_gene: TRBV5-1
d_gene: NA
CDR3nt: TGCGCCAGCAGCGGCCCCGGGACACGGGGCACTGAAGCTTTCTTT
CDR3aa: CASSGPGTRGTEAFF

abundance: NA
j_gene: TRBJ1-5
v_gene: TRBV28
d_gene: NA
CDR3nt: TGTGCCAGCAGTTTTGCCAATCAGCCCCAGCATTTT
CDR3aa: CASSFANQPQHF

abundance: few
j_gene: TRBJ2-1
v_gene: TRBV5-1
d_gene: NA
CDR3nt: TGCGCCAGCAGCTTGGAGCAGACTTACAATGAGCAGTTCTTC
CDR3aa: CASSLEQTYNEQFF

abundance: NA
j_gene: TRBJ2-2
v_gene: TRBV9
d_gene: NA
CDR3nt: TGTGCCAGCAGCGTAGGCCCAGACGTCACCGGGGAGCTGTTTTTT
CDR3aa: CASSVGPDVTGELFF

abundance: NA
j_gene: TRBJ2-3
v_gene: TRBV30
d_gene: NA
CDR3nt: TGTGCCTGGAGTGTATCCGGGACTAGCACAGATACGCAGTATTTT
CDR3aa: CAWSVSGTSTDTQYF

abundance: few
j_gene: TRBJ1-1
v_gene: TRBV29-1
d_gene: NA
CDR3nt: TGCAGCGCTTCGGGGCGAGGGAATGCTTTCTTT
CDR3aa: CSASGRGNAFF

abundance: medium-sized
j_gene: TRBJ2-2
v_gene: TRBV2
d_gene: NA
CDR3nt: TGTGCCAGCAGACAAGCCGGGGAGCTGTTTTTT
CDR3aa: CASRQAGELFF

abundance: NA
j_gene: TRBJ2-3
v_gene: TRBV1
d_gene: NA
CDR3nt: TGCACCAGCAGCCAAGGTGCCCGCACAGATACGCAGTATTTT
CDR3aa: CTSSQGARTDTQYF

abundance: NA
j_gene: TRBJ1-3
v_gene: TRBV5-1
d_gene: TRBD1
CDR3nt: TGCGCCAGCAGCGGCGGGACAGGGGTAGGAAACACCATATATTTT
CDR3aa: CASSGGTGVGNTIYF

abundance: NA
j_gene: TRBJ2-1
v_gene: TRBV7-2
d_gene: TRBD2
CDR3nt: TGTGCCAGCAGTAAAACTAGCGGGGGTTACAATGAGCAGTTCTTC
CDR3aa: CASSKTSGGYNEQFF

abundance: NA
j_gene: TRBJ2-7
v_gene: TRBV6-5
d_gene: NA
CDR3nt: TGTGCCAGCAGTTTTGGCCTAGCTTACGAGCAGTACTTC
CDR3aa: CASSFGLAYEQYF

abundance: NA
j_gene: TRBJ1-4
v_gene: TRBV7-9
d_gene: NA
CDR3nt: TGTGCCAGCAGCTTAGGCGGTCGAGCGGATGAAAAACTGTTTTTT
CDR3aa: CASSLGGRADEKLFF

abundance: NA
j_gene: TRBJ2-7
v_gene: TRBV5-6
d_gene: TRBD2
CDR3nt: TGTGCCAGCAGCTTAGCGGGGGGTCGCTACGAGCAGTACTTC
CDR3aa: CASSLAGGRYEQYF

abundance: NA
j_gene: TRBJ2-5
v_gene: TRBV14
d_gene: NA
CDR3nt: TGTGCCAGCAGCCAAGATATCCGGACTAGGGGGGAGACCCAGTACTTC
CDR3aa: CASSQDIRTRGETQYF

abundance: NA
j_gene: TRBJ2-5
v_gene: TRBV11-1
d_gene: TRBD2
CDR3nt: TGTGCCAGCAGTCCTAGCGGGGGGAGGGAGACCCAGTACTTC
CDR3aa: CASSPSGGRETQYF

abundance: NA
j_gene: TRBJ1-3
v_gene: TRBV5-6
d_gene: NA
CDR3nt: TGTGCCAGCAGCTTTCAGAGCTCTGGAAACACCATATATTTT
CDR3aa: CASSFQSSGNTIYF

abundance: NA
j_gene: TRBJ1-2
v_gene: TRBV2
d_gene: NA
CDR3nt: TGTGCCAGCAGTGACTACAGGGAAGGCTATGGCTACACCTTC
CDR3aa: CASSDYREGYGYTF

abundance: NA
j_gene: TRBJ1-1
v_gene: TRBV19
d_gene: NA
CDR3nt: TGTGCCAGTAAGGGGGGGTACACTGAAGCTTTCTTT
CDR3aa: CASKGGYTEAFF

abundance: NA
j_gene: TRBJ1-2
v_gene: TRBV25-1
d_gene: TRBD1
CDR3nt: TGTGCCAGCAGTGGTTGGGACAGTCCCGGCTACACCTTC
CDR3aa: CASSGWDSPGYTF

abundance: NA
j_gene: TRBJ2-1
v_gene: TRBV19
d_gene: TRBD1
CDR3nt: TGTGCCAGTAGTCTCAGGGACAGCCAAAGGTCATGGCAGTTCTTC
CDR3aa: CASSLRDSQRSWQFF

abundance: few
j_gene: TRBJ1-2
v_gene: TRBV6-1
d_gene: NA
CDR3nt: TGTGCCAGCAGTGAATTTATGGGCTACACCTTC
CDR3aa: CASSEFMGYTF

abundance: few
j_gene: TRBJ1-6
v_gene: TRBV19
d_gene: TRBD1
CDR3nt: TGTGCCTCCGGGGTTGGGACAGTCTATAATTCACCCCTCCACTTT
CDR3aa: CASGVGTVYNSPLHF

abundance: NA
j_gene: TRBJ2-5
v_gene: TRBV30
d_gene: TRBD2
CDR3nt: TGTGCCTGCGCGGGGGGCGGGGAGACCCAGTACTTC
CDR3aa: CACAGGGETQYF

abundance: NA
j_gene: TRBJ2-2
v_gene: TRBV27
d_gene: NA
CDR3nt: TGTGCCAGCAGTTTATGGGGGCAGTTCGCCGGGGAGCTGTTTTTT
CDR3aa: CASSLWGQFAGELFF

abundance: once
j_gene: TRBJ1-1
v_gene: TRBV11-2
d_gene: NA
CDR3nt: TGTGCCAGCAGCTTAGAAGTTCCCCCACCCGAAGCTTTCTTT
CDR3aa: CASSLEVPPPEAFF

abundance: few
j_gene: TRBJ2-2
v_gene: TRBV9
d_gene: TRBD2
CDR3nt: TGTGCCAGCAGCTTATCATCCGGGACTAGAGTGCGGGAGCTGTTTTTT
CDR3aa: CASSLSSGTRVRELFF

abundance: NA
j_gene: TRBJ1-2
v_gene: TRBV6-1
d_gene: NA
CDR3nt: TGTGCCAGCAGGTGGGGACACGGACCTAACTATGGCTACACCTTC
CDR3aa: CASRWGHGPNYGYTF

abundance: NA
j_gene: TRBJ1-2
v_gene: TRBV7-2
d_gene: NA
CDR3nt: TGTGCCAGCAGCACACCCCAGGAAAACTATGGCTACACCTTC
CDR3aa: CASSTPQENYGYTF

abundance: NA
j_gene: TRBJ2-1
v_gene: TRBV28
d_gene: TRBD1
CDR3nt: TGTGCCAGCAGTTTACCGAACAGGGGAAATGAGCAGTTCTTC
CDR3aa: CASSLPNRGNEQFF

abundance: NA
j_gene: TRBJ2-7
v_gene: TRBV7-6
d_gene: TRBD2
CDR3nt: TGTGCCAGCAGCTTAGACGCGTCTAGCGGGGGAGGCGAGCAGTACTTC
CDR3aa: CASSLDASSGGGEQYF

abundance: NA
j_gene: TRBJ2-2
v_gene: TRBV27
d_gene: TRBD1
CDR3nt: TGTGCCAGCAGTTTAAGGGGGACAGGATTCACCGGGGAGCTGTTTTTT
CDR3aa: CASSLRGTGFTGELFF

abundance: NA
j_gene: TRBJ2-3
v_gene: TRBV5-4
d_gene: TRBD2
CDR3nt: TGTGCCAGCAGCTTCGTAGCGGGGAGCACAGATACGCAGTATTTT
CDR3aa: CASSFVAGSTDTQYF

abundance: NA
j_gene: TRBJ1-2
v_gene: TRBV28
d_gene: NA
CDR3nt: TGTGCCAGCAGCCGAGAGGTTCCCTACTATGGCTACACCTTC
CDR3aa: CASSREVPYYGYTF

abundance: NA
j_gene: TRBJ1-5
v_gene: TRBV11-1
d_gene: NA
CDR3nt: TGTGCCAGCAGCTTTGGACCAGTTCAGCCCCAGCATTTT
CDR3aa: CASSFGPVQPQHF

abundance: NA
j_gene: TRBJ2-2
v_gene: TRBV7-3
d_gene: TRBD1
CDR3nt: TGTGCCAGCAGCTTAGGGGCCGGGACAGCGAACACCGGGGAGCTGTTTTTT
CDR3aa: CASSLGAGTANTGELFF

abundance: few
j_gene: TRBJ2-7
v_gene: TRBV28
d_gene: NA
CDR3nt: TGTGCCAGCAGTTTATCGGCCTACGAGCAGTACTTC
CDR3aa: CASSLSAYEQYF

abundance: NA
j_gene: TRBJ2-5
v_gene: TRBV6-6
d_gene: NA
CDR3nt: TGTGCCAGCAGTTCCACGCGAACCCAGTACTTC
CDR3aa: CASSSTRTQYF

abundance: NA
j_gene: TRBJ2-5
v_gene: TRBV5-1
d_gene: TRBD2
CDR3nt: TGCGCCAGCAGCTTTCTAGCGGGGCTTCAAGAGACCCAGTACTTC
CDR3aa: CASSFLAGLQETQYF

abundance: once
j_gene: TRBJ1-2
v_gene: TRBV11-1
d_gene: NA
CDR3nt: TGTGCCAGCAGCTCGGACTCCTATGGCTACACCTTC
CDR3aa: CASSSDSYGYTF

abundance: NA
j_gene: TRBJ1-1
v_gene: TRBV11-2
d_gene: NA
CDR3nt: TGTGCCAGCAGCCGGACCGCTGAAGCTTTCTTT
CDR3aa: CASSRTAEAFF

abundance: NA
j_gene: TRBJ2-1
v_gene: TRBV27
d_gene: NA
CDR3nt: TGTGCCAGCAGTTTAGGTAGGAATGAGCAGTTCTTC
CDR3aa: CASSLGRNEQFF

abundance: NA
j_gene: TRBJ1-6
v_gene: TRBV27
d_gene: NA
CDR3nt: TGTGCCAGCAGTTTAGCCGGCGGAGGATCACCCCTCCACTTT
CDR3aa: CASSLAGGGSPLHF

abundance: NA
j_gene: TRBJ2-6
v_gene: TRBV28
d_gene: NA
CDR3nt: TGTGCCAGCAGATCCGGGGCCAACGTCCTGACTTTC
CDR3aa: CASRSGANVLTF

abundance: NA
j_gene: TRBJ1-6
v_gene: TRBV6-1
d_gene: NA
CDR3nt: TGTGCCAGCAGTGAAGAAGTTTGGGGTCGAGTGTCACCCCTCCACTTT
CDR3aa: CASSEEVWGRVSPLHF

abundance: NA
j_gene: TRBJ1-5
v_gene: TRBV27
d_gene: TRBD1
CDR3nt: TGTGCCAGCAGTGGAGGGACAGGGTTGGGGACCAATCAGCCCCAGCATTTT
CDR3aa: CASSGGTGLGTNQPQHF

abundance: NA
j_gene: TRBJ2-7
v_gene: TRBV9
d_gene: TRBD1
CDR3nt: TGTGCCAGCAGCGTAGCTCCACAGGGGGGAGCCTACGAGCAGTACTTC
CDR3aa: CASSVAPQGGAYEQYF

abundance: NA
j_gene: TRBJ2-3
v_gene: TRBV4-1
d_gene: TRBD1
CDR3nt: TGCGCCAGCAGCCAAGCCGGGACAGATTCCTATACGCAGTATTTT
CDR3aa: CASSQAGTDSYTQYF

abundance: NA
j_gene: TRBJ2-7
v_gene: TRBV19
d_gene: TRBD1
CDR3nt: TGTGCCAGTAGCGCTGAGGGGGACAGCTTTCTGAAGCGCTACGAGCAGTACTTC
CDR3aa: CASSAEGDSFLKRYEQYF

abundance: NA
j_gene: TRBJ1-4
v_gene: TRBV30
d_gene: NA
CDR3nt: TGTGCCTGGAGCGTTGGGCGGACAAGTATATTT
CDR3aa: CAWSVGRTSIF